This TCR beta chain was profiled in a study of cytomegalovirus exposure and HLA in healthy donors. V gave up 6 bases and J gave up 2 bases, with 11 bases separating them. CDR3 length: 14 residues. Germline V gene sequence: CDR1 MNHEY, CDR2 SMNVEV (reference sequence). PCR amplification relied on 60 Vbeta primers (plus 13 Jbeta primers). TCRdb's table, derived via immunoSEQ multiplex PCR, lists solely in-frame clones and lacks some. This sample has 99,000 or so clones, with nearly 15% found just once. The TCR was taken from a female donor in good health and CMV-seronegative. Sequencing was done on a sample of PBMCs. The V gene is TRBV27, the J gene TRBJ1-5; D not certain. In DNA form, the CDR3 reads TGTGCCAGCAGGGCGGGGTTACGCAATCAGCCCCAGCATTTT. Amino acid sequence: CASRAGLRNQPQHF.